The source of this TCR beta chain is a study of shared clonotypes between healthy human individuals (dated by TCRdb to about 2020). In the study overall: The cohort included a few men and a couple of women between 18 and 49 years of age. Different laboratories and diverse techniques were used to prepare libraries and sequence TCR repertoires, to increase sequencing depth and limit assay-specific biases. Between about 0.9 and 10 billion PBMCs per donor were obtained by leukapheresis. Per donor, three plates each were used for CD4 naive and CD4 memory, two for CD8 naive, and one for CD8 memory. To estimate repertoire size and how much clonotype sharing occurs between individuals, the study deeply sequenced the blood TCR repertoires of several healthy adults.

Using the deep immunoSEQ assay, multiplex PCR amplified TCR CDR3 regions from genomic DNA. Extracted genomic DNA from each cell subset was spread evenly across all wells of several immunoSEQ 96-well plates, with each plate serving as a replicate. For sorted subsets, each replicate PCR was loaded with about 200 ng genomic DNA, equivalent to about 30,000 T cell genomes. The purified libraries were quantified using a Qubit 3.0 fluorometer, sized with a Bioanalyzer 2100, and then quantified again using the KAPA Library Quantification kit. A separate single-read 150-cycle Illumina NextSeq 550 flow cell was used to sequence each immunoSEQ 96-well plate. The study's own analysis went as follows. Because the immunoSEQ output included only junctional sequences and no quality scores, the filtering could not be the same as the filtering used for full-length reads. To assign V/J genes and CDR3, sequences were annotated against IMGT germline references using PyIR, a Python wrapper for IgBLAST v1.9. Any read was removed if the V/J assignment was weak (E-value above 1e-6), the CDR3 was missing, or the read contained stop codons, out-of-frame junctions, or ambiguous translated residues. A V3J clonotype was defined by an identical inferred V gene, J gene, and CDR3 amino acid sequence. To compute the percentage overlap between repertoires, the number of shared unique clonotypes was divided by the size of the smaller repertoire. RTK rarefaction, the Chao1 estimator, and Recon v2.1 estimates of unobserved clonotypes were used to assess repertoire richness. OLGA was used to compute generation probabilities for all TCRbeta clonotypes that the gDNA method yielded from a handful of donors. As stored in TCRdb, this immuneACCESS dataset retains in-frame rearrangements with V and J assigned. A fraction of the clones does not appear; measured against another copy, unresolved V genes explain less than half of the discrepancy, and the remainder lacks a known reason. V and J calls and clone size are as listed in that table; D and trimming were resolved from the DNA. The sample has around 200,000 clones on record, over 50% of them singletons. In total, the top ten clones hold under 11% of the sample.

Results and caveats for the whole study, not just this receptor: Based on pairwise subsampling, the degree of clonotype sharing among donors was expected to be affected by sequencing depth. Higher generation probabilities were observed for clonotypes shared by all four sorted-subset donors than for non-shared clonotypes. About 5% of naive CD4, roughly 3.6% of naive CD8, 2.3% of memory CD4, and 0.4% of memory CD8 clonotypes were shared across four donors. Sampling was restricted to blood, and TCR repertoires in tissue are likely to differ from TCR repertoires in blood. Even with the large sequencing depth, rarefaction of the sorted-subset datasets indicated that sequencing was incomplete. Because the study included a small number of donors, the genetic and exposure-history diversity represented was limited. Naive subsets generally had larger estimated clonotype richness than memory subsets.

Reading from cysteine to phenylalanine, the CDR3 counts 14 amino acids. The CDR3 DNA has 42 bases and is translated from base 1. The V and J ends are trimmed by 2 bases and 1 base, leaving 9 bases between them. CDR1 SGHRS and CDR2 YFSETQ were looked up in the germline V gene. A remark on this clone: Its antigen remains undetermined. No base qualities exist here, and no much larger clone lies one base off it.

The donors were healthy, HIV-negative adults with no recently reported acute infections or vaccinations. All donors were Caucasian adults living in Nashville, Tennessee, USA. CD4+ T cells were enriched by magnetic negative selection, after which naive cells were positively selected on CD45RA and the negative fraction was taken as the memory subset. Blood was collected by leukapheresis, and PBMCs were isolated by Ficoll-Histopaque density gradient centrifugation and then cryopreserved in liquid nitrogen vapor phase. Purity and quantity of every magnetically sorted T cell population were checked by analytical flow cytometry. Genomic DNA was isolated from every sorted fraction and measured by UV absorbance on a Nanodrop 2000c.

The sequencing sample was made of memory CD4+ T cells sorted from blood. The meaning of the sample's cell subset or site label: CD45RA-negative fraction. The sequence derives from a man younger than 45 in good health. Recombination connected TRBV5-1 to TRBJ1-1; D gene: possibly TRBD1, on 6 matching bases. The CDR3 in this case is CASSFGGGNTEAFF. Read as DNA, the sequence is TGCGCCAGCAGCTTTGGGGGCGGGAACACTGAAGCTTTCTTT.